This T cell receptor (beta chain) was profiled in a study of beta chain features in type 1 diabetes. Germline values: CDR1 MNHEY, CDR2 SMNVEV (reference sequence). V lost 5 bases and J 2 bases, leaving 10 bases between the germline ends. This CDR3 has 14 amino acids. Investigators reverse transcribed all isolated RNA, so they sequenced expressed TCRB transcripts. Sequencing was performed with immunoSEQ multiplex PCR; in TCRdb, only in-frame clones are kept and a portion is missing. The table shows around 310,000 clones, with 8% to 13% occurring only once. The chain is built from TRBV27 and TRBJ1-5, with D possibly matching TRBD1 (6 bases). The source of this sequence is a woman aged 25 to 39 in good health. The sample comprised naive CD4+ T cells from blood. As DNA, the CDR3 is TGTGCCAGCAGTCCCCGACAGGGCAATCAGCCCCAGCATTTT. Encoded protein: CASSPRQGNQPQHF.